A single sample gave rise to the 25 T cell receptor beta chains below, sequenced in a study of CD8 T cells in ankylosing spondylitis. TCRdb redid the calling of the 5' RACE reads with MiXCR, one entry per CDR3 protein. The sample lists approximately 200,000 distinct CDR3 sequences; 10% to 15% were seen once. Sequencing used blood, either unsorted or a sorted T cell fraction (not recorded which). Receptors were obtained from a male donor with ankylosing spondylitis or in good health (not recorded which).

V is TRBV6-1 and J is TRBJ2-7; D uncertain. CDR3 length equals 15 residues. The V gene lost 3 bases and the J gene lost 0 bases, with 12 bases spanning the gap. Germline lookup yields CDR1 MNHNS and CDR2 SASEGT. Here the CDR3 DNA reads TGTGCCAGCAGTGAGTGGCCTACGAGCTCCTACGAGCAGTACTTC. Residues: CASSEWPTSSYEQYF.

The J gene is TRBJ2-1, the V gene TRBV30; no reliable D call. The CDR3 has 12 residues. Germline values: CDR1 GTSNPN, CDR2 SVGIG (reference sequence). V dropped 0 bases and J dropped 5 bases, with 5 bases sitting between them. CDR3 protein: CAWSVHDNEQFF. For the CDR3, the DNA is TGTGCCTGGAGTGTACACGACAATGAGCAGTTCTTC. The entire variable domain, with the rest obtained from reference TRBV30 and TRBJ2-1, is as follows: SQTIHQWPATLVQPVGSPLSLECTVEGTSNPNLYWYRQAAGRGLQLLFYSVGIGQISSEVPQNLSASRPQDRQFILSSKKLLLSDSGFYLCAWSVHDNEQFFGPGTRLTVL.

V and J are TRBV5-6 and TRBJ2-7; D is unresolved. CDR3 length: 20 amino acids. V lost 3 bases and J 3 bases, leaving 31 bases between the germline ends. Germline V lookup: CDR1 SGHDT, CDR2 YYEEEE. CDR3: CASSSPVGLPFFPFFYEQYF. The CDR3 DNA sequence: TGTGCCAGCAGCTCCCCCGTTGGCTTACCCTTCTTCCCTTTTTTCTACGAGCAGTACTTC.

The chain recombines TRBV4-1 with TRBJ1-1; D is undetermined. The germline CDR1 and CDR2 sequences are MGHRA and YSYEKL. Trimming stripped 2 bases from V and 1 base from J, with 5 bases between. CDR3 length equals 13 residues. Here the CDR3 DNA reads TGCGCCAGCAGCCAAAAGGAGAACACTGAAGCTTTCTTT. Its translation: CASSQKENTEAFF.

V and J are TRBV7-6 and TRBJ2-3, with D perhaps matching TRBD1 or TRBD2 (5 bases each). The CDR3 sequence is 17 residues long. The ends were cut back, 1 base at V and 2 bases at J, with 16 bases in the middle. Germline assignment: CDR1 SGHVS and CDR2 FNYEAQ. CDR3 sequence: CASSLEEPGPHTDTQYF. Written as DNA, the CDR3 is TGTGCCAGCAGCTTAGAGGAACCGGGACCCCACACAGATACGCAGTATTTT.

This clonotype has more than one count but fewer than ten. CDR3 DNA: TGCAGTGCCTCCTCGGAGAGAGCAACGGCTTTCTTT. Amino acid sequence: CSASSERATAFF. This chain joins TRBV20-1 and TRBJ1-1; no clear D gene. The CDR3 length is 12 residues. Deletions cut 6 bases from V and 11 bases from J, with 19 bases between. The germline V gene has CDR1 DFQATT and CDR2 SNEGSKA (reference sequence).

This clonotype was seen a few times. The V and J genes are TRBV7-9 and TRBJ2-1, with D unresolved. The V gene's germline CDR1 is SEHNR and CDR2 FQNEAQ (reference sequence). CDR3 length: 15 amino acids. The V gene lost 5 bases and the J gene lost 6 bases, with 17 bases spanning the gap. The CDR3 spells CASSHKGPKGNEQFF. As DNA, the CDR3 is TGTGCCAGCAGCCATAAGGGTCCCAAGGGCAATGAGCAGTTCTTC.

Written as DNA, the CDR3 is TGTGCCAGCAGCCCCCGCCAGGGCCAGGAAAAACTGTTTTTT. Residues: CASSPRQGQEKLFF. The gene calls are TRBV7-9 and TRBJ1-4; D is perhaps TRBD1 (5 bases). The CDR3 has 14 amino acids. Germline values: CDR1 SEHNR, CDR2 FQNEAQ (reference sequence). V lost 5 bases to trimming and J lost 8 bases, with 15 bases between them. The full variable domain, in which reference TRBV7-9 and TRBJ1-4 provide the parts outside the CDR3, is DTGVSQNPRHKITKRGQNVTFRCDPISEHNRLYWYRQTLGQGPEFLTYFQNEAQLEKSRLLSDRFSAERPKGSFSTLEIQRTEQGDSAMYLCASSPRQGQEKLFFGSGTQLSVL.

In this sample, this clonotype turned up many times. J is TRBJ2-1 and V is TRBV6-2 or TRBV6-3, with 11 bases lining up with TRBD2. There are 16 residues in the CDR3. The V gene's germline CDR1 is MNHEY and CDR2 SVGEGT. J was trimmed by 5 bases and V by 5 bases; bases with no gene match: 8. The CDR3 nucleotides read TGTGCCAGCAGTACTCAACTAGCGGGGGTTGACAATGAGCAGTTCTTC. This encodes CASSTQLAGVDNEQFF.

This clonotype was picked up a small number of times. The chain has TRBV5-1 and TRBJ2-5; 12 bases fit TRBD1. Germline V gene sequence: CDR1 SGHRS, CDR2 YFSETQ. The CDR3 is 15 amino acids. After removal of 4 bases from V and 5 bases from J, the junction contained 6 bases not matched to a gene. CDR3 residues: CASSPGQGAGETQYF. The CDR3 coding sequence is TGCGCCAGCAGCCCGGGACAGGGGGCCGGCGAGACCCAGTACTTC.

This clonotype was found a few times. The J gene is TRBJ2-7, the V gene TRBV20-1; D gene uncertain. The CDR3 loop spans 13 amino acids. V gave up 0 bases and J gave up 7 bases, with 13 bases separating them. The germline V gene encodes CDR1 DFQATT and CDR2 SNEGSKA (reference sequence). The CDR3 reads CSAREAAAREQYF. CDR3 coding DNA: TGCAGTGCTAGAGAGGCCGCCGCGAGGGAGCAGTACTTC.

The rearrangement joins TRBV10-2 to TRBJ1-1; D ambiguous. V was pared by 7 bases and J by 6 bases, with 12 bases between. Germline V CDR1 and CDR2: WSHSY, SAAADI. The length of the CDR3 is 12 residues. The CDR3 region has the DNA TGCGCCAGCAACGGACTGGAGTCTGAAGCTTTCTTT. Its protein product is CASNGLESEAFF.

J is TRBJ1-2 and V is TRBV12-3 or TRBV12-4, with a tentative D call TRBD1 (6 bases). The CDR3 is 17 amino acids. Trimming left V 6 bases short and J 4 bases short, with 24 bases between. CDR3: CASSSLLAGGGIYGYTF. In DNA, the CDR3 is TGTGCCAGCAGCTCTCTCCTGGCTGGAGGGGGGATCTATGGCTACACCTTC.

There are a few counts of this clonotype. The chain combines TRBV5-6 with TRBJ2-7; TRBD2 matches 13 bases. Germline CDR1 is SGHDT and CDR2 is YYEEEE. V lost 3 bases to trimming and J lost 4 bases; unmatched junction nucleotides: 7. The CDR3 contains 16 residues. CDR3 coding DNA: TGTGCCAGCAGCTCAGCTCGGACTAGCGGGGGTTACGAGCAGTACTTC. Translating gives CASSSARTSGGYEQYF.

This chain connects TRBV5-1 to TRBJ2-7, with TRBD1 identical over 11 bases. The CDR3 spans 14 residues. Germline values: CDR1 SGHRS, CDR2 YFSETQ. The V gene end was trimmed by 9 bases and the J gene end by 5 bases; junction bases not matched to a gene: 10. The chain's CDR3 is CATSPGQGDNEQYF. CDR3 coding DNA: TGCGCCACCTCCCCGGGACAGGGGGACAACGAGCAGTACTTC.

Only a few counts were recorded for this clonotype. The chain carries TRBV7-6 and TRBJ2-5; a possible D gene is TRBD2 (6 bases). This CDR3 comprises 14 residues. Germline loops: CDR1 SGHVS, CDR2 FNYEAQ. V lost 2 bases, J lost 0 bases, and 7 bases lay in between. CDR3 sequence: CASSLRDYQETQYF. CDR3 nucleotides: TGTGCCAGCAGCTTACGGGACTACCAAGAGACCCAGTACTTC.

The V and J genes are TRBV7-6 and TRBJ2-7; 7 nucleotides agree with TRBD2. V trimming: 5 bases; J trimming: 5 bases; junction bases outside the gene matches: 3. Germline values: CDR1 SGHVS, CDR2 FNYEAQ. The CDR3 length is 12 residues. As DNA, the CDR3 is TGTGCCAGCAGCCACGCGGGGGACGAGCAGTACTTC. Residues: CASSHAGDEQYF.

This clonotype was recorded many times. The rearrangement joins TRBV15 to TRBJ2-1, with 9 bases aligning to TRBD2. CDR3 length: 16 residues. Per germline, CDR1 LNHNV and CDR2 YYDKDF (reference sequence). Trimming took 0 bases from V and 5 from J; bases not matched to a gene: 5. CDR3 in amino acids: CATSREAGGGHNEQFF. As DNA, the CDR3 is TGTGCCACCAGCAGAGAAGCGGGGGGCGGTCACAATGAGCAGTTCTTC.

DNA for the CDR3: TGCAGTGCTAGCGGGGGGGCCTGGGAGACCCAGTACTTC. Encoded protein: CSASGGAWETQYF. This chain joins TRBV20-1 and TRBJ2-5; 8 nucleotides agree with TRBD2. CDR1 and CDR2 (germline): DFQATT, SNEGSKA (reference sequence). This CDR3 region has 13 residues. After removal of 3 bases from V and 5 bases from J, the junction contained 5 bases not matched to a gene.

The CDR3: CASSETAYNEQFF. The CDR3 DNA reads TGTGCCAGCAGTGAGACAGCTTACAATGAGCAGTTCTTC. J is TRBJ2-1 and V is TRBV12-3 or TRBV12-4; possible D gene TRBD1, 5 bases. This CDR3 spans 13 amino acids. The ends were cut back, 5 bases at V and 4 bases at J, with 9 bases in the middle.

The chain couples TRBV19 to TRBJ1-6; D may be TRBD1 (5 bases). CDR3 length: 15 residues. Germline V gene lookup returns CDR1 LNHDA and CDR2 SQIVND (reference sequence). V shed 11 bases and J shed 3 bases, with 17 bases lying between them. Here the CDR3 reads CALSGRAYYNSPLHF. The DNA of the CDR3 is TGTGCCCTTTCAGGCAGGGCCTACTATAATTCACCCCTCCACTTT.

This chain joins TRBV10-1 and TRBJ2-7; no definite D call. The CDR3 spans 14 residues. The germline gives CDR1 WNHNN, CDR2 SYGVQD (reference sequence). V shed 2 bases and J shed 1 base, with 9 bases lying between them. CDR3 bases: TGCGCCAGCAGTGAGGGGCCTACTTCCTACGAGCAGTACTTC. It translates to CASSEGPTSYEQYF.

This clonotype showed up many times. V and J are TRBV12-3 or TRBV12-4 and TRBJ2-1; D is ambiguous. The V and J ends lost 4 bases and 2 bases respectively, with 9 bases between them. CDR3 size: 14 residues. The CDR3 region has the DNA TGTGCCAGCAGTTCCGACGGACCCTACAATGAGCAGTTCTTC. This codes for CASSSDGPYNEQFF.

This clonotype was counted a few times. The chain links TRBV27 to TRBJ1-2; D is ambiguous. V shed 6 bases and J shed 3 bases, with 20 bases lying between them. The CDR3 is made up of 16 amino acids. CDR1 is MNHEY and CDR2 is SMNVEV in the germline V gene (reference sequence). CDR3 DNA: TGTGCCAGCAGCTCGACTGGAGAGGATTTGCACTATGGCTACACCTTC. Its translation: CASSSTGEDLHYGYTF.

This clonotype was counted only a few times. The V gene is TRBV27, the J gene TRBJ2-1; 9 nucleotides agree with TRBD2. The germline CDR1 and CDR2 sequences are MNHEY and SMNVEV (reference sequence). J gave up 0 bases and V 8 bases, and 11 bases lay outside the gene matches. The CDR3 covers 17 residues. The CDR3 protein is CASAPAGGGGSYNEQFF. In DNA, the CDR3 is TGTGCCAGCGCCCCCGCGGGCGGGGGGGGCTCCTACAATGAGCAGTTCTTC.